The 10 T cell receptor beta chains below come from one sample, sequenced in a study of T cell clonality in common variable immunodeficiency. Notes on the study in general: Fewer deletions and N-nucleotide insertions were reportedly seen in common variable immunodeficiency TCR beta sequences.

The antigens for these receptors are not known. Profiled with immunoSEQ multiplex PCR; TCRdb holds only in-frame clones, not every one. The sample holds about 33,000 clones, and no clone turns up only once. Sequencing used peripheral blood mononuclear cells. Receptor source: a human donor with common variable immunodeficiency.

Of note for this clone: The observed sequence ends 3 residues before the CDR3 terminus, with the missing tail filled in from the germline J gene. The J gene is TRBJ1-4, the V gene TRBV30; D remains unclear. The CDR3 consists of 17 residues. Trimming left V 0 bases short and J 0 bases short, with 14 bases between. Germline V gene data show CDR1 as GTSNPN and CDR2 as SVGIG (reference sequence). The sequenced CDR3 bases are TGTGCCTGGAGTGTACCGACCCATGGGCCAACTAATGAAAAA. Translating gives CAWSVPTHGPTNEK. The full-length CDR3 reads as CAWSVPTHGPTNEKLFF.

A word on this clone: The read terminates 3 residues ahead of where the CDR3 ends, so the germline J gene completes it. The chain links TRBV7-9 to TRBJ1-1; 8 nucleotides match TRBD1. Looked up from germline, CDR1 is SEHNR and CDR2 is FQNEAQ (reference sequence). Unmatched junction bases numbered 5, after V lost 5 bases and J lost 0 bases. The CDR3 runs 15 residues. The DNA read from the CDR3 is TGTGCCAGCAGCCCCGAACAGGGGGTGAACACTGAA. Translated: CASSPEQGVNTE. The whole CDR3 sequence reads CASSPEQGVNTEAFF.

This clone was counted a few times. The CDR3 end falls 3 residues outside the read, so it is completed with the germline J gene. The rearrangement links TRBV18 to TRBJ1-4; D is undetermined. V lost 0 bases and J lost 7, with 12 bases in between. CDR1 is KGHSH and CDR2 is LQKENI in the germline V gene. The CDR3 is made up of 15 amino acids. The CDR3 DNA, read in part, is TGTGCCAGCTCACCACCGGAGGGTTTTTTTGAAAAA. Amino acid sequence: CASSPPEGFFEK. The whole CDR3 sequence is CASSPPEGFFEKLFF.

This clone has only a few counts. The read ends 3 residues before the CDR3 terminus; that terminus is restored from the germline J gene. The rearrangement joins TRBV6-2 or TRBV6-3 to TRBJ1-1; a possible D gene is TRBD1 (6 bases). The ends were cut back, 6 bases at V and 4 bases at J, with 9 bases in the middle. The CDR3 contains 12 residues. Germline loops: CDR1 MNHEY, CDR2 SVGEGT. The DNA read from the CDR3 is TGTGCCAGCAGCCAGGGGAGCACTGAA. This encodes CASSQGSTE. The entire CDR3 sequence reads CASSQGSTEAFF.

This clone was counted ten times or more. With the read ending 3 residues before the CDR3 end, the germline J gene is used to fill in that end. The same CDR3 also results from other DNA sequences found in this sample. The chain combines TRBV6-4 with TRBJ2-1; 11 positions agree with TRBD2. V shed 0 bases, J shed 6 bases, and the junction held 1 base outside the gene matches. This CDR3 spans 15 amino acids. In germline, CDR1 is MRHNA, CDR2 SNTAGT. CDR3 bases read: TGTGCCAGCAGTGACTCTAGCGGGGGGGCCAATGAG. Its protein product is CASSDSSGGANE. The CDR3 as a whole reads CASSDSSGGANEQFF.

Details on this clone: Coverage ceases 3 residues before the CDR3 finishes, and the germline J gene fills in the end. The chain links TRBV19 to TRBJ2-7, with TRBD2 matching 12 bases. CDR3 length: 15 residues. V dropped 4 bases and J dropped 1; count of bases not matched to a gene: 2. The germline V gene has CDR1 LNHDA and CDR2 SQIVND (reference sequence). CDR3 residues: CASSTGTSGSYEQYF. The sequenced part of the CDR3 DNA is TGTGCCAGTAGTACCGGGACTAGCGGGTCCTACGAG.

This clone was recorded at least ten times. The read terminates 3 residues before the CDR3 end, so the remaining end is supplied by the germline J gene. The V call is TRBV30, the J call TRBJ1-5, with TRBD1 matching over 7 bases. Germline V lookup: CDR1 GTSNPN, CDR2 SVGIG (reference sequence). J was trimmed by 5 bases and V by 1 base; bases with no gene match: 5. The CDR3 runs to 14 residues. The CDR3 protein is CAWSEEGADQPQHF. The sequenced part of the CDR3 DNA is TGTGCCTGGAGTGAAGAGGGGGCCGATCAGCCC.

A word on this clone: The read ends 3 residues shy of where the CDR3 ends; the end is completed using the germline J gene. The chain is built from TRBV19 and TRBJ1-5; 9 bases are a match to TRBD1. V was clipped by 3 bases and J by 0 bases; unmatched bases: 18. This CDR3 contains 21 residues. Germline V lookup: CDR1 LNHDA, CDR2 SQIVND (reference sequence). CDR3: CASSIGPYRGLVHDSNQPQHF. The sequenced part of the CDR3 DNA is TGTGCCAGTAGTATCGGCCCCTACAGGGGGCTGGTTCACGATAGCAATCAGCCC.

This clone was seen a few times. The read terminates 3 residues before the CDR3 end, so the remaining end is supplied by the germline J gene. The rearrangement joins TRBV30 to TRBJ2-5; a possible D gene is TRBD1 (7 bases). Germline V lookup: CDR1 GTSNPN, CDR2 SVGIG (reference sequence). Between the trimmed V and J ends, which lost 0 bases and 4 bases, there was a span of 15 bases. This CDR3 has 15 residues. The CDR3 loop is CAWSVPRQGGETQYF. The CDR3 bases that were read are TGTGCCTGGAGTGTACCGCGGCAGGGGGGAGAGACC.

This clone was found a few times. The read ends 3 residues before the CDR3 terminus; that terminus is restored from the germline J gene. The genes are TRBV11-1 and TRBJ2-1, with a tentative D call TRBD2 (7 bases). Germline V CDR1 and CDR2: SGHAT, FQDESV (reference sequence). CDR3 size: 15 residues. The germline V and J ends were trimmed by 1 base and 7 bases, with 14 bases remaining between them. CDR3 loop: CASSLGGGRENEQFF. The CDR3 DNA, read in part, is TGTGCCAGCAGCTTAGGGGGGGGGCGGGAAAATGAG.